Here is one T cell receptor (beta chain) with its context. The data derive from a study of CD8+ T cells in alopecia areata. The overall study: Treated patients were dosed with oral tofacitinib, taking 5 to 10 mg twice daily.

RNA was isolated and reverse transcribed to cDNA, the sequencing template. Using immunoSEQ multiplex PCR, the repertoire was profiled, and TCRdb retains in-frame clones only, with some absent. The table lists 200,000 or so clones, 57% of them singletons. V lost 5 bases, J lost 7 bases, and 8 bases stayed unmatched. CDR3 size: 14 residues. Germline lookup yields CDR1 MNHEY and CDR2 SMNVEV (reference sequence). The sequenced sample was CD4+ T cells sorted from blood, obtained at week 0. V usage is TRBV27 and J usage is TRBJ2-4, with 7 bases that match TRBD1. This TCR came from a human donor with alopecia areata. The CDR3 coding sequence is TGTGCCAGCAGTCCGATAACGACAGGGAACATTCAGTACTTC. It translates to CASSPITTGNIQYF.